This TCR beta chain was profiled in a study of CD8+CD57+ T cells in acquired aplastic anemia. Germline V lookup: CDR1 LNHDA, CDR2 SQIVND (reference sequence). V gave up 3 bases and J gave up 4 bases, with 12 bases separating them. The CDR3 runs 15 residues. Genomic DNA acted as the template from which TCR beta VDJ combination and CDR3 sequence profiling were carried out. MiXCR, run by TCRdb on the reads, gives a single entry per CDR3 protein. This sample has 180,000 or so distinct CDR3 sequences, with under 55% found just once. V usage is TRBV19 and J usage is TRBJ2-2; weak D call: TRBD2 (6 bases). Sequencing was carried out using sorted CD4+, CD8+, or CD8+CD57+ T cells (not recorded which) from PBMCs. The receptor was derived from a human donor in good health. In DNA, the CDR3 is TGTGCCAGTAGTATCAATAGCGGAGTCACCGGGGAGCTGTTTTTT. Its protein product is CASSINSGVTGELFF.